This T cell receptor (beta chain) stems from a study of CD4+ T cells in melanoma. As for this clone: Antigen unknown.

Trimming left V 5 bases short and J 4 bases short, with 17 bases between. The CDR3 spans 16 residues. Germline values: CDR1 SGHTA, CDR2 FQGTGA. Data came from immunoSEQ multiplex PCR; TCRdb stores just in-frame clones and leaves some out. The sample has about 50,000 clones; approximately 92% are singletons. General study points: CD8+ T cell, macrophage and B cell function reportedly correlated with neoantigen-specific CD4+ T cells. Diverse differentiation states were reported for melanoma neoantigen-specific CD4+ T cells.

The clonotype comes from a human donor with melanoma. The chain links TRBV7-3 to TRBJ2-2; D may match TRBD1 or TRBD2 (6 bases each). Sequenced input: peripheral blood. CDR3 protein: CASSPRWGASTGELFF. The DNA of the CDR3 is TGTGCCAGCAGCCCCAGGTGGGGGGCGAGCACCGGGGAGCTGTTTTTT.